The 20 T cell receptor beta chains presented below share a single source sample, sequenced in a study of brain T cells in children with intractable seizures (TCRdb year 2021). The time point tag for this specimen amounts to: resected brain tissue, or blood drawn just prior to surgery. The library came from the immunoSEQ multiplex PCR assay. Entries here come from immuneACCESS through TCRdb and include only in-frame sequences with V and J called. Some clones fail to appear in such tables; in the studies checked, an unresolved V gene covers under half of the shortfall, and the cause of the remainder is unknown. The table for this sample lists around 80,000 clones; around nine tenths of them were counted only once. The ten top clones hold around 24% of the sample. The sequencing used peripheral blood, collected at surgery. The receptors were sampled from a girl between 2 and 10 years old with Rasmussen encephalitis and intractable seizures.

For the CDR3, the DNA is TGTGCCAGCATCGAACAGGGTTCTCTCACAGATACGCAGTATTTT. Its protein is CASIEQGSLTDTQYF. This chain joins TRBV2 and TRBJ2-3; tentative D call: TRBD1 (6 bases). The germline V gene has CDR1 SNHLY and CDR2 FYNNEI. The CDR3 consists of 15 residues. V lost 7 bases and J 2 bases, leaving 16 bases between the germline ends.

The rearrangement joins TRBV14 to TRBJ1-3; D is undetermined. Germline V CDR1 and CDR2: SGHDN, FVKESK. This CDR3 spans 15 amino acids. V lost 0 bases and J lost 2, with 8 bases in between. The CDR3 sequence is CASSQDHWAGNTIYF. The CDR3 DNA follows: TGTGCCAGCAGCCAAGATCATTGGGCTGGAAACACCATATATTTT.

The chain is built from TRBV6-5 and TRBJ2-5, with 7 bases aligning to TRBD2. This CDR3 is built from 15 residues. Looked up from germline, CDR1 is MNHEY and CDR2 is SVGAGI. J was trimmed by 6 bases and V by 7 bases; bases with no gene match: 14. The CDR3, as DNA: TGTGCCAGCACCCCGCGGGGGAGCGTCCTCCAGACCCAGTACTTC. Translated, it gives CASTPRGSVLQTQYF.

V gene TRBV3-1 (or the pseudogene TRBV3-2) combines with J gene TRBJ1-4; no clear D gene. Germline V gene data show CDR1 as LGHDT and CDR2 as YNNKEL (reference sequence). CDR3 size: 15 residues. Trimming left V 0 bases short and J 5 bases short, with 10 bases between. CDR3 in DNA: TGTGCCAGCAGCCAAGATCCCGCCCGGAATGAAAAACTGTTTTTT. As protein: CASSQDPARNEKLFF.

This chain links TRBV27 with TRBJ2-1; possibly TRBD1 or TRBD2 for D (5 bases each). Per the germline V gene, CDR1 is MNHEY and CDR2 is SMNVEV (reference sequence). This CDR3 has 12 residues. V lost 2 bases to trimming and J lost 9 bases, with 8 bases between them. The CDR3 nucleotides are TGTGCCAGCAGTTTAGGTGGGGGTGAGCAGTTCTTC. Its translation is CASSLGGGEQFF.

V gene TRBV19 combines with J gene TRBJ2-3; 8 bases agree with TRBD2. V was pared by 5 bases and J by 2 bases, with 3 bases of the junction left unmatched. The germline gives CDR1 LNHDA, CDR2 SQIVND (reference sequence). The CDR3 is made up of 14 amino acids. CDR3 sequence reads: CASSASGYTDTQYF. The CDR3 coding sequence is TGTGCCAGTAGTGCTAGCGGGTACACAGATACGCAGTATTTT.

This clone appeared once. The chain is built from TRBV5-1 and TRBJ2-1; D may correspond to TRBD1 or TRBD2 (5 bases each). The CDR3 spans 13 residues. Looked up from germline, CDR1 is SGHRS and CDR2 is YFSETQ. V lost 4 bases, J lost 9 bases, and 14 bases lay in between. The CDR3 loop reads CASSQLSGTEQFF. CDR3 in DNA: TGCGCCAGCAGCCAGCTATCAGGGACTGAGCAGTTCTTC. The full variable domain, its missing parts supplied by reference TRBV5-1 and TRBJ2-1, is KAGVTQTPRYLIKTRGQQVTLSCSPISGHRSVSWYQQTPGQGLQFLFEYFSETQRNKGNFPGRFSGRQFSNSRSEMNVSTLELGDSALYLCASSQLSGTEQFFGPGTRLTVL.

The rearrangement uses TRBV4-1 and TRBJ2-7; D not certain. Trimming shortened V by 1 base and J by 1 base, and 5 bases separated the two germline ends. The CDR3 is 13 residues long. Germline V gene data show CDR1 as MGHRA and CDR2 as YSYEKL. The CDR3 spells CASSQGDSYEQYF. As DNA, the CDR3 is TGCGCCAGCAGCCAAGGAGATTCCTACGAGCAGTACTTC.

The chain has TRBV6-1 and TRBJ1-1, with TRBD1 as a possible D gene (5 bases). CDR3 length equals 15 residues. Germline CDR1 reads MNHNS; CDR2 reads SASEGT. The V end lost 3 bases, the J end lost 1 base, and 12 bases lay between the germline ends. CDR3 amino acids: CASSDRQFQNTEAFF. The DNA for the CDR3 is TGTGCCAGCAGTGATAGACAGTTCCAGAACACTGAAGCTTTCTTT.

This clone was seen only a few times. The CDR3 sequence: CASSLTGEGTYEQYF. In nucleotides, the CDR3 is TGTGCCAGCAGCTTAACTGGCGAGGGTACCTACGAGCAGTACTTC. The V and J genes are TRBV7-3 and TRBJ2-7, with D tentatively TRBD2 (5 bases). Trimming removed 0 bases from V and 2 bases from J, with 11 bases in between. Germline CDR1 reads SGHTA; CDR2 reads FQGTGA. This CDR3 has 15 residues.

The table lists this clone with many counts. The chain couples TRBV7-9 to TRBJ1-4; D ambiguous. Germline loops: CDR1 SEHNR, CDR2 FQNEAQ (reference sequence). CDR3 length equals 15 residues. Trimming pared 8 bases from V and 1 base from J, leaving 14 bases between. The CDR3 protein is CASLGQQRTNEKLFF. The CDR3 coding sequence is TGTGCCAGCTTAGGGCAACAGAGAACTAATGAAAAACTGTTTTTT.

This chain's CDR3 is CATGNWGQGSGNTIYF. In DNA form, the CDR3 reads TGTGCCACCGGGAATTGGGGACAGGGGTCGGGAAACACCATATATTTT. The chain employs TRBV24-1 and TRBJ1-3; 10 positions agree with TRBD1. This CDR3 contains 16 residues. Germline V gives CDR1 KGHDR, CDR2 SFDVKD. J gave up 4 bases and V 9 bases, and 11 bases lay outside the gene matches.

The chain uses TRBV7-9 and TRBJ2-5; 9 bases agree with TRBD1. The ends lost 5 bases at V and 4 bases at J; junction bases unmatched: 5. The CDR3 loop spans 14 amino acids. Per the germline V gene, CDR1 is SEHNR and CDR2 is FQNEAQ (reference sequence). CDR3 in DNA: TGTGCCAGCAGCACTGGACAGGGGTCAGAGACCCAGTACTTC. This gives the protein CASSTGQGSETQYF.

This chain connects TRBV27 to TRBJ2-1, with D possibly called TRBD1 or TRBD2 (6 bases each). The germline V and J ends were trimmed by 6 bases and 9 bases, with 12 bases remaining between them. The CDR3 loop spans 12 amino acids. CDR1 and CDR2 (germline): MNHEY, SMNVEV (reference sequence). CDR3 in amino acids: CASRSQGLEQFF. CDR3 nucleotide sequence: TGTGCCAGCAGATCACAGGGACTTGAGCAGTTCTTC.

This rearrangement joins TRBV11-2 to TRBJ1-2, with a weak D call TRBD1 (6 bases). This CDR3 comprises 13 residues. Per the germline V gene, CDR1 is SGHAT and CDR2 is FQNNGV. V gave up 4 bases and J gave up 4 bases, with 10 bases separating them. CDR3 amino acids: CASSSTGSYGYTF. The CDR3 DNA follows: TGTGCCAGCAGCTCAACAGGGTCCTATGGCTACACCTTC. Based on the CDR3 plus reference TRBV11-2 and TRBJ1-2, the full variable domain is EAGVAQSPRYKIIEKRQSVAFWCNPISGHATLYWYQQILGQGPKLLIQFQNNGVVDDSQLPKDRFSAERLKGVDSTLKIQPAKLEDSAVYLCASSSTGSYGYTFGSGTRLTVV.

This clone occurred a few times. The V call is TRBV28, the J call TRBJ1-5, with a possible D match to TRBD1 (5 bases). Germline assignment: CDR1 MDHEN and CDR2 SYDVKM. V dropped 3 bases and J dropped 2 bases, with 11 bases sitting between them. The CDR3 is made up of 15 amino acids. The CDR3 sequence: CASSLGVLGNQPQHF. In nucleotides, the CDR3 is TGTGCCAGCAGTTTGGGGGTTTTGGGCAATCAGCCCCAGCATTTT.

The V and J genes are TRBV5-5 and TRBJ1-5, with D possibly being TRBD1 (6 bases). CDR1 SGHKS and CDR2 YYEKEE come from the germline V gene (reference sequence). Trimming pared 4 bases from V and 1 base from J, leaving 15 bases between. The CDR3 spans 16 residues. Here the CDR3 reads CASSPLGGESNQPQHF. In nucleotides, the CDR3 is TGTGCCAGCAGCCCGCTAGGGGGGGAAAGCAATCAGCCCCAGCATTTT. Filled out from reference TRBV5-5 and TRBJ1-5, the complete variable domain reads DAGVTQSPTHLIKTRGQQVTLRCSPISGHKSVSWYQQVLGQGPQFIFQYYEKEERGRGNFPDRFSARQFPNYSSELNVNALLLGDSALYLCASSPLGGESNQPQHFGDGTRLSIL.

This chain connects TRBV19 to TRBJ2-5; 10 nucleotides match TRBD2. The trim removed 6 bases at V and 4 bases at J, leaving 2 bases unmatched. Germline V CDR1 and CDR2: LNHDA, SQIVND (reference sequence). The CDR3 sequence is 13 residues long. The DNA of the CDR3 is TGTGCCAGTAGGCGACTAGCGGGAGAGACCCAGTACTTC. Translated: CASRRLAGETQYF.

This chain connects TRBV6-5 to TRBJ2-5; D tentatively fits TRBD1 or TRBD2 (6 bases each). V shed 5 bases and J shed 2 bases, with 12 bases lying between them. This CDR3 has 14 residues. The V gene's germline CDR1 is MNHEY and CDR2 SVGAGI. The CDR3 spells CASSPRGRQETQYF. The CDR3 coding sequence is TGTGCCAGCAGTCCCCGGGGGCGACAAGAGACCCAGTACTTC.

The gene calls are TRBV5-4 and TRBJ1-1; TRBD1 aligns across 8 bases. The germline gives CDR1 SGHNT, CDR2 YYREEE (reference sequence). The CDR3 is 14 amino acids. V lost 6 bases, J lost 5 bases, and 9 bases stayed unmatched. The CDR3 nucleotides read TGTGCCAGCACCGCAGGGGGCCCGGGTACTGAAGCTTTCTTT. This translates into CASTAGGPGTEAFF.